This T cell receptor beta chain appears in the sequencing data of a study of blood T cell repertoires in COVID-19. For the study at large: Acute and convalescent COVID-19 specimens originated in the United States, Italy and Spain.

Germline values: CDR1 SQVTM, CDR2 ANQGSEA. The CDR3 contains 14 residues. The V gene end was trimmed by 6 bases and the J gene end by 3 bases; junction bases not matched to a gene: 7. Original analysis: Nucleated cell counts were estimated from reference gene primer amplification. Assay used: immunoSEQ multiplex PCR; TCRdb lists only in-frame clones, some missing. For V, J and clone size, that table is used; D and trimming come from the DNA. The sample includes approximately 150,000 clones, around 81% seen only once; the top ten take roughly 11%. The sequence was collected from a man in his sixties with active or convalescent COVID-19. This chain uses TRBV29-1 with TRBJ2-7, with 11 bases fitting TRBD2. Sequencing was carried out using peripheral blood. CDR3 loop: CSVAGTSGVYEQYF. The CDR3 bases are TGCAGCGTGGCAGGGACTAGCGGTGTCTACGAGCAGTACTTC.